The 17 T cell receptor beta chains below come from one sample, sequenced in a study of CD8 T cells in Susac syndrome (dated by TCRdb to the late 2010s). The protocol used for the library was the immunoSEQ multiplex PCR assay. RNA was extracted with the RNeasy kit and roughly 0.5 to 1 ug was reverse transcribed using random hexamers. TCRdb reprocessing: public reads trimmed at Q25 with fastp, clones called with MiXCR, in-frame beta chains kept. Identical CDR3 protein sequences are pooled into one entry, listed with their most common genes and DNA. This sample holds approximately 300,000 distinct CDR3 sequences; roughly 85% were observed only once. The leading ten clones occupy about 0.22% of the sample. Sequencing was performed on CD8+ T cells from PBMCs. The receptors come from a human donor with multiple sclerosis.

The chain's CDR3 is CASSLWTASYNEQFF. In DNA form, the CDR3 reads TGTGCCAGCAGCTTATGGACGGCATCCTACAATGAGCAGTTCTTC. The chain joins TRBV7-8 to TRBJ2-1; no clear D. Germline CDR1 and CDR2: SGHVS and FQNEAQ. V dropped 2 bases and J dropped 1 base, with 9 bases sitting between them. This CDR3 has 15 residues.

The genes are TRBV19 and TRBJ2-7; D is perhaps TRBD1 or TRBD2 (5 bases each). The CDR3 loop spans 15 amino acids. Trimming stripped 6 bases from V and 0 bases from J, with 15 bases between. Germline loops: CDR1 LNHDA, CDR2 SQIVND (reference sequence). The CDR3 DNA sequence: TGTGCCAGTAGCCAACTCCGGGACGCCTCCTACGAGCAGTACTTC. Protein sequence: CASSQLRDASYEQYF.

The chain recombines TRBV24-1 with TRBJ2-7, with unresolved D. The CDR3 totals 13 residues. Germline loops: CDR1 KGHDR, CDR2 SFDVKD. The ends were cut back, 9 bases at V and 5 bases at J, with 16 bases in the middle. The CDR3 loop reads CATQTLPGHEQYF. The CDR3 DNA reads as TGTGCCACCCAGACTCTCCCGGGCCACGAGCAGTACTTC.

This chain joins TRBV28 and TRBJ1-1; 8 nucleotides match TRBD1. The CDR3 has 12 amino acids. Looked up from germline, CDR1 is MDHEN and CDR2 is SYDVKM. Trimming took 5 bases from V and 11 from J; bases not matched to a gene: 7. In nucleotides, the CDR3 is TGTGCCAGCAGTCCCCAGGGGGCGCCGGCTTTCTTT. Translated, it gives CASSPQGAPAFF. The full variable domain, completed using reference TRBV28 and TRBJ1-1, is DVKVTQSSRYLVKRTGEKVFLECVQDMDHENMFWYRQDPGLGLRLIYFSYDVKMKEKGDIPEGYSVSREKKERFSLILESASTNQTSMYLCASSPQGAPAFFGQGTRLTVV.

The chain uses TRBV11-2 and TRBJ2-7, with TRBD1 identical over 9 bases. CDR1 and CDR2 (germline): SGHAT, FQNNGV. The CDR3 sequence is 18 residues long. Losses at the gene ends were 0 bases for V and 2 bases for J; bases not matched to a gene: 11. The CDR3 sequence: CASSLDLTGGARPYEQYF. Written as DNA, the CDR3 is TGTGCCAGCAGCTTAGATTTGACAGGGGGTGCTCGTCCCTACGAGCAGTACTTC.

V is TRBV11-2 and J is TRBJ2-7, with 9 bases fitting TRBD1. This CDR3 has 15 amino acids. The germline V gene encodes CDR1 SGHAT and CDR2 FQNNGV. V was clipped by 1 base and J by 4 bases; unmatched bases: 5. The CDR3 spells CASSLGTGVAYEQYF. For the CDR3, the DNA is TGTGCCAGCAGCTTAGGGACAGGGGTCGCTTACGAGCAGTACTTC.

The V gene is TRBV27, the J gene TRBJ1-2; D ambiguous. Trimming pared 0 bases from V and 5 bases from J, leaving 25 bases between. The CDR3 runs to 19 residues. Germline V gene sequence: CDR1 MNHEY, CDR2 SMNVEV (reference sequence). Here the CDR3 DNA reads TGTGCCAGCAGTTTATCTTCTCTGGATATGTCCCACACATTTTATGGCTACACCTTC. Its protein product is CASSLSSLDMSHTFYGYTF.

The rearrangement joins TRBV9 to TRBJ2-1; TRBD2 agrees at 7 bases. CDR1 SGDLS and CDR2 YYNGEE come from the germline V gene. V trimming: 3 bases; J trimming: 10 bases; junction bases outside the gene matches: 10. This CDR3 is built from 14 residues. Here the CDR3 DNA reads TGTGCCAGCAGCGGGCTATTAGGGCGGGGGGAGCAGTTCTTC. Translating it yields CASSGLLGRGEQFF.

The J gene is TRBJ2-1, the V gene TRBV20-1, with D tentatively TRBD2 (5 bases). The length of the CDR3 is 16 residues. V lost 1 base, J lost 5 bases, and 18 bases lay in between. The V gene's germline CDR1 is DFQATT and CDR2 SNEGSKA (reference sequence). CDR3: CSARGPTPSPHNEQFF. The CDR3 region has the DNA TGCAGTGCTAGAGGGCCCACACCTAGCCCACACAATGAGCAGTTCTTC.

The CDR3 nucleotides read TGTGCCAGCAGCCCCACCCGACTGGAAGAGACCCAGTACTTC. Its protein is CASSPTRLEETQYF. The gene calls are TRBV7-9 and TRBJ2-5; no firm D call. Trimming left V 5 bases short and J 3 bases short, with 13 bases between. The germline gives CDR1 SEHNR, CDR2 FQNEAQ (reference sequence). The CDR3 contains 14 residues.

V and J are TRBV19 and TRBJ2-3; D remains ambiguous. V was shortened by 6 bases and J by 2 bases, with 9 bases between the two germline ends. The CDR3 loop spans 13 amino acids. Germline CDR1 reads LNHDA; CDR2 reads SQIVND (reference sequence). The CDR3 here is CASRYLDTDTQYF. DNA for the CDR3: TGTGCCAGTAGGTACCTGGACACAGATACGCAGTATTTT.

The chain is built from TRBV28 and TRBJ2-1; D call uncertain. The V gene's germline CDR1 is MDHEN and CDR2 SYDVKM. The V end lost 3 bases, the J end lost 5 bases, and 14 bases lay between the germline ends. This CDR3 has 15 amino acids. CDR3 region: CASSLSGYRHNEQFF. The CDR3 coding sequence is TGTGCCAGCAGTTTGTCTGGCTATCGTCACAATGAGCAGTTCTTC. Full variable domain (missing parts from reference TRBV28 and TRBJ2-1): DVKVTQSSRYLVKRTGEKVFLECVQDMDHENMFWYRQDPGLGLRLIYFSYDVKMKEKGDIPEGYSVSREKKERFSLILESASTNQTSMYLCASSLSGYRHNEQFFGPGTRLTVL.

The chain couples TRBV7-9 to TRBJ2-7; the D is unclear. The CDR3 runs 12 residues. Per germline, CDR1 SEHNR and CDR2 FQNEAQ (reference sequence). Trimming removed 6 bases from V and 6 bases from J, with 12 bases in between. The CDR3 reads CASSFASAEQYF. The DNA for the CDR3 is TGTGCCAGCAGTTTCGCTTCTGCCGAGCAGTACTTC.

The CDR3 bases are TGTGCCAGCAGTTACGAACTAGCACTTAGGAACAATGAGCAGTTCTTC. It is translated as CASSYELALRNNEQFF. The rearrangement links TRBV6-5 to TRBJ2-1, with D possibly matching TRBD2 (6 bases). There are 16 residues in the CDR3. The V and J ends lost 2 bases and 5 bases respectively, with 16 bases between them. CDR1 and CDR2 (germline): MNHEY, SVGAGI.

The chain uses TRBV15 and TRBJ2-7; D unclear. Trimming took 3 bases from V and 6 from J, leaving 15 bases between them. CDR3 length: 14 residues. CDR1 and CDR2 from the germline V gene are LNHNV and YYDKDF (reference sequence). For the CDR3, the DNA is TGTGCCACCAGCAGTAGTGACCCGTTGGTCGAGCAGTACTTC. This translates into CATSSSDPLVEQYF.

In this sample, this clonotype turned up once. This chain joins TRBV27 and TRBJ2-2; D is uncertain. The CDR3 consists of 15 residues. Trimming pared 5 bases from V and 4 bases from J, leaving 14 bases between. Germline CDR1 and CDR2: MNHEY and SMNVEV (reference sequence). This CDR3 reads CASSRDLLGTGELFF. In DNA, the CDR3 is TGTGCCAGCAGTCGCGATCTTCTGGGCACCGGGGAGCTGTTTTTT.

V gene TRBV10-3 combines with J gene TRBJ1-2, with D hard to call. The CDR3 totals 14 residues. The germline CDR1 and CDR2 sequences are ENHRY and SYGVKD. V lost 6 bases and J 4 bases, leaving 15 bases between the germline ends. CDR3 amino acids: CAISTLAAPYGYTF. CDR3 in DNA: TGTGCCATCAGCACCTTGGCGGCGCCCTATGGCTACACCTTC.